There are a few counts of the clone carrying this TCR beta chain. Its antigen is as yet unknown. Reverse transcription of all isolated RNA meant that expressed TCRB transcripts were sequenced. TCRdb's copy holds only in-frame clones and misses some; the assay was immunoSEQ multiplex PCR. The sample has some 290,000 clones; roughly an eighth are singletons. One heparinised blood draw averaging about 120 mL was given by each donor. The source of the sample is a study of beta chain features in type 1 diabetes. Study-wide results and caveats: For TCRB rearrangement, an influence of HLA type remained unresolved here. There was a moderate but significant shortening of TCRB CDR3s in all four CD4+ subsets of Type 1 diabetes patients.

The ends lost 0 bases at V and 4 bases at J; junction bases unmatched: 6. The germline gives CDR1 SGHTA, CDR2 FQGNSA. The CDR3 extends over 16 amino acids. Material for sequencing was naive CD4+ T cells from blood. The chain employs TRBV7-2 and TRBJ2-1; TRBD2 matches 7 bases. This sequence originates from a young man with type 1 diabetes. The DNA of the CDR3 is TGTGCCAGCAGCTTAGCAGCGGGGCTTGTTTACAATGAGCAGTTCTTC. Its protein product is CASSLAAGLVYNEQFF.